Described below is a single T cell receptor beta chain sequence and its context. This clonotype has only a few counts. It lacks a known antigen. The sample holds no much larger clone one base away, and base qualities are not on file. The sample comes from a study of CD8 T cells in ankylosing spondylitis (dated by TCRdb to the late 2010s). At the level of the whole study: The study profiled T cell receptor beta repertoires in healthy donors and ankylosing spondylitis patients to find disease-linked TCR variants. In total, the full study cohort was made up of some 110 healthy donors and about two dozen ankylosing spondylitis patients. Samples of peripheral blood were taken, and for ankylosing spondylitis patients, synovial fluid was collected as well.

The full study reports these points: Some of the motif variants had been reported before in the synovial fluid and blood of reactive arthritis patients, a finding that suggests common disease-initiation mechanisms. The disease-linked clones showed a CD8+ phenotype and occurred at relatively low frequencies in peripheral blood. Significant enrichment of the disease-linked clones was reported in matched synovial fluid samples from ankylosing spondylitis patients. Blood from ankylosing spondylitis patients appeared to be characterized by a TCR beta motif made up of fewer than ten highly homologous amino acid variants.

Sequencing used an Illumina HiSeq 2500. Quantitative 5'-RACE with molecular barcodes was used to prepare TCR beta libraries. Processing in the source paper ran as follows. Disease-linked TCR variants were identified with a new computational method built on a probabilistic model of VDJ rearrangement. TCRdb itself trimmed the public reads at Q25 with fastp, ran MiXCR and retained productive beta chains. Rows merge per CDR3 protein into single entries with the most common DNA and genes. The authors' filters were not applied to this entry. This sample holds roughly 130,000 distinct CDR3 sequences; over 7% were observed only once. The ten top clones hold 2.5% to 4% of the sample. CDR1 DFQATT and CDR2 SNEGSKA are derived from the germline V gene (reference sequence). The cysteine opens and the phenylalanine closes a CDR3 of 14 amino acids. The retained sequence is limited to the CDR3, 42 bases, with the frame set at the first base. Trimmed from V: 5 bases; trimmed from J: 5 bases; junction bases lacking a gene match: 8.

The V and J segments used are TRBV20-1 and TRBJ2-5; TRBD1 matches 10 bases in the middle. This TCR came from a male donor with ankylosing spondylitis or in good health (not recorded which). The sample consisted of blood, either unsorted or a sorted T cell fraction (not recorded which). The nucleotide sequence reads TGCAGTGCTTCCCGACAGGGGGCGCGTGAGACCCAGTACTTC. This translates into CSASRQGARETQYF.